This TCR beta chain was obtained from a study of human T cells and chemical hapten exposure. Across the study: The study patch tested 0.01% DPC on the upper back and read results at 6 days.

As for time point: patch test 3, about 24 weeks after DPC sensitization. Regarding treatment: therapeutic diphenylcyclopropenone sensitization with weekly scalp DPC. Blood, whole and unfractionated, served as the source for total RNA extraction. This CDR3 spans 16 amino acids. Trimming took 0 bases from V and 7 from J, leaving 15 bases between them. Germline V CDR1 and CDR2: MGHRA, YSYEKL. Library construction involved attaching unique molecular identifiers to individual cDNA molecules, which allowed quantitative, reproducible TCR counting. TCRdb independently ran MiXCR on the RACE reads; one entry per CDR3 protein. The table includes about 48,000 distinct CDR3 sequences, 9.9% detected once.

The TCR comes from a woman in her thirties or forties with alopecia areata. Some clones in this sample may be carry-over from other donors' samples. The sample here was whole blood, taken in connection with sensitization to the hapten diphenylcyclopropenone (DPC). The chain joins TRBV4-1 to TRBJ1-4; unclear D gene. CDR3 in amino acids: CASSQDPTPTPEKLFF. The CDR3 DNA reads as TGCGCCAGCAGCCAAGATCCGACACCTACGCCTGAAAAACTGTTTTTT.